These 17 T cell receptor beta chains were all obtained from the same sample, sequenced in a study of shared clonotypes between healthy human individuals. Positively selected for CCR7, the CD45RO-negative cells used as naive CD8 cells excluded terminally differentiated effector memory CD45RA+ cells. TCRdb's table, derived via immunoSEQ multiplex PCR, lists solely in-frame clones and lacks some. The sample records about 2,100,000 clones, under 95% being singletons. Sequenced sample: naive CD8+ T cells from PBMCs. The receptor source for this set is a man between 18 and 29 years old in good health. Some clones in this sample may be carry-over from other donors' samples.

The chain is built from TRBV11-2 and TRBJ2-7; D is possibly TRBD1 (5 bases). Germline CDR1 and CDR2: SGHAT and FQNNGV. This CDR3 contains 15 residues. V lost 1 base and J lost 2, with 12 bases in between. The CDR3 spells CASSLGQGQPYEQYF. The DNA for the CDR3 is TGTGCCAGCAGCTTAGGGCAGGGTCAACCCTACGAGCAGTACTTC.

This clone was observed a single time. The rearrangement joins TRBV7-9 to TRBJ2-1; 8 bases are shared with TRBD2. The CDR3 consists of 14 residues. The trim removed 3 bases at V and 9 bases at J, leaving 7 bases unmatched. From germline, CDR1 is SEHNR and CDR2 FQNEAQ (reference sequence). The CDR3 is CASSFQRESVEQFF. CDR3 sequence (DNA): TGTGCCAGCAGCTTCCAGCGGGAGTCGGTTGAGCAGTTCTTC.

This clone was observed a single time. Distinct nucleotide sequences in the sample also encode this CDR3. V and J are TRBV9 and TRBJ1-1; D is uncertain. This CDR3 has 15 amino acids. Trimming took off 0 bases at V and 1 base at J, with 10 bases between the two ends. CDR1 and CDR2 (germline): SGDLS, YYNGEE. CDR3 residues: CASSVGGRPNTEAFF. CDR3 nucleotides: TGTGCCAGCAGCGTAGGTGGCAGGCCGAACACTGAAGCTTTCTTT.

The chain joins TRBV6-1 to TRBJ2-7; the D call may be TRBD1 or TRBD2 (5 bases each). V was pared by 9 bases and J by 5 bases, with 23 bases between. This CDR3 is 15 amino acids long. Germline assignment: CDR1 MNHNS and CDR2 SASEGT. The CDR3 DNA is TGTGCCAGTGACAGTTTACTAGATCCCTCGAACGAGCAGTACTTC. It yields the protein CASDSLLDPSNEQYF.

DNA for the CDR3: TGTGCCAGCAGTTACTCGACCCAGGGACCGAACACTGAAGCTTTCTTT. This codes for CASSYSTQGPNTEAFF. The genes are TRBV6-5 and TRBJ1-1, with D tentatively TRBD1 (5 bases). There are 16 residues in the CDR3. Germline V gene sequence: CDR1 MNHEY, CDR2 SVGAGI. V lost 0 bases and J lost 1, with 12 bases in between.

This clone was counted between two and nine times. CDR3 in amino acids: CASSMEGSTEAFF. In DNA, the CDR3 is TGTGCCAGTAGTATGGAGGGGAGCACTGAAGCTTTCTTT. The chain recombines TRBV19 with TRBJ1-1; D is perhaps TRBD1 (5 bases). The CDR3 is 13 amino acids. V gave up 3 bases and J gave up 4 bases, with 9 bases separating them. Germline V gene data show CDR1 as LNHDA and CDR2 as SQIVND (reference sequence).

The CDR3 reads CASSHMDGYGYTF. The CDR3 DNA reads TGTGCCAGCAGCCATATGGATGGCTATGGCTACACCTTC. This sequence joins TRBV7-9 and TRBJ1-2; no definite D call. Germline V CDR1 and CDR2: SEHNR, FQNEAQ (reference sequence). CDR3 length: 13 residues. Trimming stripped 5 bases from V and 4 bases from J, with 11 bases between.

The chain couples TRBV27 to TRBJ2-5, with unresolved D. Germline V gene data show CDR1 as MNHEY and CDR2 as SMNVEV (reference sequence). Trimming took off 10 bases at V and 1 base at J, with 4 bases between the two ends. The CDR3 consists of 10 residues. CDR3 in DNA: TGTGCCACCCTCCAAGAGACCCAGTACTTC. Protein: CATLQETQYF.

The CDR3 protein is CASSHCLPGSNIQYF. DNA for the CDR3: TGCGCCAGCAGTCACTGTCTTCCGGGTTCAAACATTCAGTACTTC. This chain links TRBV23-1 with TRBJ2-4; D uncertain. TRBV23-1 carries the ORF label, with uncertain function. CDR3 length: 15 residues. V lost 3 bases and J lost 6, with 15 bases in between.

CDR3 sequence reads: CASTPGAGGLNTEAFF. The DNA for the CDR3 is TGTGCCAGCACTCCAGGGGCAGGGGGCTTGAACACTGAAGCTTTCTTT. This chain links TRBV7-9 with TRBJ1-1; 8 bases line up with TRBD1. With 7 bases clipped from V and 0 bases from J, the junction kept 10 bases outside the gene matches. The CDR3 consists of 16 residues. Germline V gives CDR1 SEHNR, CDR2 FQNEAQ (reference sequence).

The chain couples TRBV19 to TRBJ2-2; the D is unclear. This CDR3 spans 13 amino acids. Trimming took off 1 base at V and 9 bases at J, with 9 bases between the two ends. CDR1 and CDR2 (germline): LNHDA, SQIVND (reference sequence). The CDR3 nucleotides are TGTGCCAGTAGTATAGTGGTAGACCGGGAGCTGTTTTTT. This codes for CASSIVVDRELFF.

This sequence joins TRBV7-8 and TRBJ2-1; 7 positions match TRBD2. The CDR3 length is 13 residues. Germline V gives CDR1 SGHVS, CDR2 FQNEAQ. V was clipped by 4 bases and J by 8 bases; unmatched bases: 5. The CDR3 DNA sequence: TGTGCCAGCAGCTCGGACGGGAGGTATGAGCAGTTCTTC. Encoded protein: CASSSDGRYEQFF.

This sequence joins TRBV4-3 and TRBJ1-6; no clear D gene. This CDR3 has 13 residues. CDR1 is LGHNA and CDR2 is YSLEER in the germline V gene. Trimming took 4 bases from V and 14 from J, leaving 15 bases between them. DNA of the CDR3: TGCGCCAGCAGCCCCAAGACCTCCGAGGCCCTCCACTTT. This encodes CASSPKTSEALHF.

J is TRBJ1-5 and V is TRBV28, with D possibly being TRBD1 (6 bases). Trimming left V 6 bases short and J 12 bases short, with 27 bases between. The V gene's germline CDR1 is MDHEN and CDR2 SYDVKM. The CDR3 sequence is 16 residues long. CDR3 sequence (DNA): TGTGCCAGCAGCCCCCTTCGGGGCAGGGGCGACGCGGTCCAGCATTTT. Encoded protein: CASSPLRGRGDAVQHF.

The chain joins TRBV7-9 to TRBJ2-3; tentative D call: TRBD1 (5 bases). Germline V gene sequence: CDR1 SEHNR, CDR2 FQNEAQ (reference sequence). The V end lost 0 bases, the J end lost 0 bases, and 10 bases lay between the germline ends. The CDR3 runs 16 residues. DNA for the CDR3: TGTGCCAGCAGCTTAGCTCCGACAGTCAGCACAGATACGCAGTATTTT. Residues: CASSLAPTVSTDTQYF. The whole variable domain, remainder taken from reference TRBV7-9 and TRBJ2-3, is DTGVSQNPRHKITKRGQNVTFRCDPISEHNRLYWYRQTLGQGPEFLTYFQNEAQLEKSRLLSDRFSAERPKGSFSTLEIQRTEQGDSAMYLCASSLAPTVSTDTQYFGPGTRLTVL.

V and J are TRBV15 and TRBJ2-5; either TRBD1 or TRBD2 may fit D (6 bases each). The CDR3 spans 13 residues. Trimming pared 4 bases from V and 4 bases from J, leaving 10 bases between. In germline, CDR1 is LNHNV, CDR2 YYDKDF (reference sequence). CDR3 bases: TGTGCCACCAGCACCGGAGGGGGAGAGACCCAGTACTTC. Translated: CATSTGGGETQYF.

V and J are TRBV27 and TRBJ2-7, with D possibly matching TRBD1 (5 bases). CDR3 length: 13 amino acids. V was clipped by 5 bases and J by 5 bases, with 13 bases between them. Germline-derived CDR1 and CDR2 are MNHEY and SMNVEV (reference sequence). CDR3 coding DNA: TGTGCCAGCAGTCTAAAGGTGGGGCACGAGCAGTACTTC. Translation gives CASSLKVGHEQYF.